The 32 T cell receptor beta chains below were found in one sample sequenced in a study of T cell responses to AZD1222 COVID-19 vaccine. Sequencing was performed with immunoSEQ multiplex PCR; in TCRdb, only in-frame clones are kept and a portion is missing. The table records some 140,000 clones, 70% to 90% of them present only once. The material sequenced was peripheral blood, taken on day 0 of AZD1222 vaccination. These receptors came from an adult in good health.

This clone was found once. This chain connects TRBV10-2 to TRBJ1-1, with D tentatively TRBD1 (5 bases). CDR1 WSHSY and CDR2 SAAADI come from the germline V gene. CDR3 length: 14 residues. V gave up 5 bases and J gave up 2 bases, with 12 bases separating them. CDR3 DNA: TGCGCCAGCAGTCCCGGGACGGCCAACACTGAAGCTTTCTTT. Amino acid sequence: CASSPGTANTEAFF.

The V and J genes are TRBV7-3 and TRBJ2-4; tentatively, D is TRBD2 (5 bases). Looked up from germline, CDR1 is SGHTA and CDR2 is FQGTGA. Trimming cost V 1 base and J 8 bases, with 18 bases left between them. This CDR3 has 16 amino acids. The CDR3 sequence is CASSLKLSPGSDIQYF. CDR3 sequence (DNA): TGTGCCAGCAGCTTAAAGCTATCCCCGGGGAGTGACATTCAGTACTTC.

The chain is built from TRBV27 and TRBJ2-6; 9 nucleotides agree with TRBD1. Germline V gene sequence: CDR1 MNHEY, CDR2 SMNVEV (reference sequence). The CDR3 loop spans 20 amino acids. V lost 5 bases to trimming and J lost 4 bases; unmatched junction nucleotides: 18. CDR3 in DNA: TGTGCCAGCAGTCTCCGACAGGGGGAAAGGGTGCTGTCAGGGGCCAACGTCCTGACTTTC. Its protein product is CASSLRQGERVLSGANVLTF. The whole variable domain, filled in from reference TRBV27 and TRBJ2-6, reads EAQVTQNPRYLITVTGKKLTVTCSQNMNHEYMSWYRQDPGLGLRQIYYSMNVEVTDKGDVPEGYKVSRKEKRNFPLILESPSPNQTSLYFCASSLRQGERVLSGANVLTFGAGSRLTVL.

The chain combines TRBV5-1 with TRBJ1-4, with 10 bases aligning to TRBD1. The length of the CDR3 is 14 residues. V shed 2 bases, J shed 8 bases, and the junction held 3 bases outside the gene matches. In germline, CDR1 is SGHRS, CDR2 YFSETQ. CDR3 in amino acids: CASSFGQGGEKLFF. The DNA for the CDR3 is TGCGCCAGCAGCTTCGGACAGGGGGGAGAAAAACTGTTTTTT.

V is TRBV19 and J is TRBJ1-5; D is ambiguous. Germline V gene sequence: CDR1 LNHDA, CDR2 SQIVND (reference sequence). CDR3 size: 14 residues. V was clipped by 6 bases and J by 2 bases, with 11 bases between them. CDR3 in amino acids: CASRWLGGNQPQHF. DNA of the CDR3: TGTGCCAGTAGATGGCTGGGAGGCAATCAGCCCCAGCATTTT.

CDR3 residues: CASLLETQYF. The CDR3 nucleotides read TGTGCCAGCTTGCTGGAGACCCAGTACTTC. V gene TRBV2 combines with J gene TRBJ2-5; no clear D gene. This CDR3 is built from 10 residues. Trimming removed 8 bases from V and 5 bases from J, with 6 bases in between. CDR1 is SNHLY and CDR2 is FYNNEI in the germline V gene. Combining the CDR3 with reference TRBV2 and TRBJ2-5 gives the whole variable domain EPEVTQTPSHQVTQMGQEVILRCVPISNHLYFYWYRQILGQKVEFLVSFYNNEISEKSEIFDDQFSVERPDGSNFTLKIRSTKLEDSAMYFCASLLETQYFGPGTRLLVL.

V and J are TRBV11-3 and TRBJ1-1; D is undetermined. Trimming removed 11 bases from V and 3 bases from J, with 13 bases in between. From germline, CDR1 is SGHNT and CDR2 YENEEA. CDR3 length equals 12 residues. The CDR3 DNA sequence: TGTGCCCCCCGACGAGAAGACACTGAAGCTTTCTTT. Its protein is CAPRREDTEAFF.

The CDR3 is CASSLTGIRNYGYTF. In DNA form, the CDR3 reads TGTGCCAGTAGTCTGACGGGGATCCGGAACTATGGCTACACCTTC. The chain recombines TRBV19 with TRBJ1-2; D unclear. Trimming cost V 5 bases and J 2 bases, with 15 bases left between them. Germline-derived CDR1 and CDR2 are LNHDA and SQIVND (reference sequence). The CDR3 is 15 residues long.

The V and J genes are TRBV28 and TRBJ2-7, with D uncertain. The CDR3 runs to 14 residues. The V gene lost 4 bases and the J gene lost 4 bases, with 14 bases spanning the gap. The germline V gene encodes CDR1 MDHEN and CDR2 SYDVKM. The CDR3 sequence is CASSSGRNTYEQYF. The CDR3 DNA reads as TGTGCCAGCAGTTCGGGCAGAAACACTTACGAGCAGTACTTC.

This clone was seen a single time. The chain carries TRBV4-1 and TRBJ1-5; TRBD1 agrees at 11 bases. The germline gives CDR1 MGHRA, CDR2 YSYEKL. After removal of 6 bases from V and 6 bases from J, the junction contained 19 bases not matched to a gene. This CDR3 region has 19 residues. CDR3 sequence reads: CASSDPDGTGTGGSQPQHF. CDR3 in DNA: TGCGCCAGCAGTGATCCTGACGGAACCGGGACAGGGGGGAGTCAGCCCCAGCATTTT.

This chain connects TRBV21-1 to TRBJ1-2; no DNA check was done on the table's D call, TRBD1. TRBV21-1 is a recognized pseudogene. The CDR3 length is 16 residues. Written as DNA, the CDR3 is TGTGCCAGCAGCAAAGGGAGGACAGGACAACACTATGGCTACACCTTC. Translation gives CASSKGRTGQHYGYTF.

This chain joins TRBV6-2 or TRBV6-3 and TRBJ2-7; D is uncertain. Trimming took 2 bases from V and 3 from J, leaving 11 bases between them. The germline V gene has CDR1 MNHEY and CDR2 SVGEGT. The CDR3 spans 14 residues. The CDR3 nucleotides read TGTGCCAGCAGTTACACAAAATTGGTCTACGAGCAGTACTTC. Amino acid sequence: CASSYTKLVYEQYF.

The V and J genes are TRBV4-3 and TRBJ1-2; D is possibly TRBD1 (5 bases). There are 15 residues in the CDR3. CDR1 LGHNA and CDR2 YSLEER come from the germline V gene. The V end was cut by 0 bases, the J end by 1 base, with 9 bases between. The CDR3 loop reads CASSQEGAYNYGYTF. In nucleotides, the CDR3 is TGCGCCAGCAGCCAAGAAGGGGCCTATAACTATGGCTACACCTTC.

The gene calls are TRBV19 and TRBJ2-2; D remains ambiguous. V lost 2 bases, J lost 4 bases, and 14 bases lay in between. CDR3 size: 16 residues. From germline, CDR1 is LNHDA and CDR2 SQIVND (reference sequence). CDR3 sequence: CASSIKGLGLTGELFF. In DNA form, the CDR3 reads TGTGCCAGTAGTATAAAGGGCCTGGGCCTCACCGGGGAGCTGTTTTTT.

The chain couples TRBV30 to TRBJ1-1; the match to TRBD1 covers 8 bases. The CDR3 runs 12 residues. Germline CDR1 and CDR2: GTSNPN and SVGIG (reference sequence). The trim removed 8 bases at V and 3 bases at J, leaving 5 bases unmatched. The CDR3 DNA follows: TGTGCCGGGGACAGGCGGGACACTGAAGCTTTCTTT. Translating gives CAGDRRDTEAFF.

The chain joins TRBV9 to TRBJ2-2; D is uncertain. Germline-derived CDR1 and CDR2 are SGDLS and YYNGEE. Trimming shortened V by 4 bases and J by 5 bases, and 12 bases separated the two germline ends. The CDR3 consists of 14 residues. CDR3 sequence: CASSPSSWTGELFF. CDR3 in DNA: TGTGCCAGCAGCCCTTCCAGTTGGACCGGGGAGCTGTTTTTT.

The chain couples TRBV18 to TRBJ2-2; weak D call: TRBD1 (5 bases). Per germline, CDR1 KGHSH and CDR2 LQKENI. The germline V and J ends were trimmed by 2 bases and 2 bases, with 18 bases remaining between them. The CDR3 loop spans 18 amino acids. The CDR3, as DNA: TGTGCCAGCTCACCATTAACCCCCGCAGGGATAAACACCGGGGAGCTGTTTTTT. Translation: CASSPLTPAGINTGELFF.

V and J are TRBV2 and TRBJ2-7; TRBD1 matches at 8 bases. The CDR3 is made up of 14 amino acids. Germline trimming cut 8 bases from V and 3 bases from J; bases unmatched to any gene: 9. Germline CDR1 and CDR2: SNHLY and FYNNEI. The DNA for the CDR3 is TGTGCCAGCCTTCAGGCAGGGGGCTACTACGAGCAGTACTTC. Encoded protein: CASLQAGGYYEQYF. The complete variable domain, with remaining parts taken from reference TRBV2 and TRBJ2-7, reads EPEVTQTPSHQVTQMGQEVILRCVPISNHLYFYWYRQILGQKVEFLVSFYNNEISEKSEIFDDQFSVERPDGSNFTLKIRSTKLEDSAMYFCASLQAGGYYEQYFGPGTRLTVT.

The V and J genes are TRBV7-8 and TRBJ1-1; possible D gene TRBD1, 6 bases. This CDR3 is built from 17 residues. V dropped 4 bases and J dropped 4 bases, with 22 bases sitting between them. CDR1 is SGHVS and CDR2 is FQNEAQ in the germline V gene. This CDR3 is CASSSGLLQGLGTEAFF. In DNA form, the CDR3 reads TGTGCCAGCAGCTCAGGGCTTCTACAGGGTCTCGGCACTGAAGCTTTCTTT.

This chain links TRBV28 with TRBJ1-1, with D possibly being TRBD1 (6 bases). CDR3 length: 19 amino acids. The germline V and J ends were trimmed by 10 bases and 3 bases, with 33 bases remaining between them. Germline V gives CDR1 MDHEN, CDR2 SYDVKM. CDR3 DNA sequence: TGTGCCACAACAGGGACAAGGCGGACGGTGACGGCGAGACACACTGAAGCTTTCTTT. The encoded protein is CATTGTRRTVTARHTEAFF.

The chain has TRBV28 and TRBJ1-1; no clear D. Germline CDR1 MDHEN, CDR2 SYDVKM. Trimming removed 4 bases at V and 0 bases at J, with 6 bases between. The CDR3 extends over 13 amino acids. The CDR3 loop is CASSYPVNTEAFF. The DNA of the CDR3 is TGTGCCAGCAGTTATCCAGTGAACACTGAAGCTTTCTTT.

CDR3 nucleotides: TGTGCCAGCTCCCGGAAGGGGGAATTCACTGAAGCTTTCTTT. As protein: CASSRKGEFTEAFF. V and J are TRBV7-9 and TRBJ1-1; the D gene is possibly TRBD1 (6 bases). The CDR3 has 14 amino acids. V was clipped by 8 bases and J by 4 bases, with 17 bases between them. The germline V gene encodes CDR1 SEHNR and CDR2 FQNEAQ (reference sequence). Filled out from reference TRBV7-9 and TRBJ1-1, the complete variable domain reads DTGVSQNPRHKITKRGQNVTFRCDPISEHNRLYWYRQTLGQGPEFLTYFQNEAQLEKSRLLSDRFSAERPKGSFSTLEIQRTEQGDSAMYLCASSRKGEFTEAFFGQGTRLTVV.

V is TRBV7-6 and J is TRBJ1-5, with 9 bases lining up with TRBD1. The CDR3 loop spans 19 amino acids. Losses at the gene ends were 5 bases for V and 5 bases for J; bases not matched to a gene: 19. Germline V lookup: CDR1 SGHVS, CDR2 FNYEAQ. CDR3 coding DNA: TGTGCCAGCAGCCTCGCTTACGGAATCGGACAGGGGTCGGATCAGCCCCAGCATTTT. Its protein product is CASSLAYGIGQGSDQPQHF.

The V and J genes are TRBV30 and TRBJ1-5; D call uncertain. The length of the CDR3 is 12 residues. The V end lost 4 bases, the J end lost 0 bases, and 4 bases lay between the germline ends. Germline V gives CDR1 GTSNPN, CDR2 SVGIG (reference sequence). The CDR3 spells CAWTVSNQPQHF. CDR3 sequence (DNA): TGTGCCTGGACAGTTAGCAATCAGCCCCAGCATTTT.

This clone was observed a single time. The chain uses TRBV5-6 and TRBJ1-2, with D possibly being TRBD1 (5 bases). Trimming shortened V by 0 bases and J by 4 bases, and 10 bases separated the two germline ends. The CDR3 runs to 14 residues. Germline V gene lookup returns CDR1 SGHDT and CDR2 YYEEEE. The CDR3 nucleotides are TGTGCCAGCAGCTTGGAACAGGCTGCCTATGGCTACACCTTC. Encoded protein: CASSLEQAAYGYTF.

This sequence joins TRBV6-6 and TRBJ1-3; possible D gene TRBD1, 6 bases. V dropped 5 bases and J dropped 2 bases, with 16 bases sitting between them. Germline lookup yields CDR1 MNHNY and CDR2 SVGAGI (reference sequence). CDR3 length equals 16 residues. This CDR3 is CASSRTTGTPGNTIYF. As DNA, the CDR3 is TGTGCCAGCAGTCGAACTACAGGGACTCCTGGAAACACCATATATTTT.

A remark on this clone: One end of the junction does not line up with germline, which may come from a read error. The gene calls are TRBV27 and TRBJ2-1; 11 positions agree with TRBD2. The CDR3 contains 15 residues. Germline V gene sequence: CDR1 MNHEY, CDR2 SMNVEV (reference sequence). This chain's CDR3 is CASTLTSGSYYEQFF. The CDR3 DNA reads TGTGCCAGCACCCTAACTAGCGGGAGCTACTATGAGCAGTTCTTC.

The chain uses TRBV5-1 and TRBJ2-7; maybe TRBD2 (5 bases). The CDR3 has 14 residues. Germline V gene sequence: CDR1 SGHRS, CDR2 YFSETQ. Deletions cut 0 bases from V and 5 bases from J, with 12 bases between. This CDR3 reads CASSLGGSLDEQYF. The CDR3 bases are TGCGCCAGCAGCTTGGGAGGGAGTCTTGACGAGCAGTACTTC.

This chain uses TRBV4-1 with TRBJ1-4; D remains ambiguous. Trimming cost V 2 bases and J 3 bases, with 13 bases left between them. Germline-derived CDR1 and CDR2 are MGHRA and YSYEKL. The CDR3 consists of 16 residues. CDR3 DNA: TGCGCCAGCAGCCAACCCCTTACCGCGGCTAATGAAAAACTGTTTTTT. It yields the protein CASSQPLTAANEKLFF.

The chain joins TRBV30 to TRBJ1-5; no reliable D call. Germline V CDR1 and CDR2: GTSNPN, SVGIG (reference sequence). The CDR3 extends over 15 amino acids. V lost 0 bases, J lost 2 bases, and 11 bases lay in between. The CDR3 nucleotides are TGTGCCTGGAGTGTCATGGGGTTCGGCAATCAGCCCCAGCATTTT. It specifies CAWSVMGFGNQPQHF.

The V gene is TRBV9, the J gene TRBJ1-2; no clear D. The CDR3 runs to 13 residues. V was trimmed by 3 bases and J by 5 bases, leaving 11 bases between them. Looked up from germline, CDR1 is SGDLS and CDR2 is YYNGEE. CDR3 sequence (DNA): TGTGCCAGCAGCGCCCAAGACGGATATGGCTACACCTTC. Its protein product is CASSAQDGYGYTF. Based on the CDR3 plus reference TRBV9 and TRBJ1-2, the full variable domain is DSGVTQTPKHLITATGQRVTLRCSPRSGDLSVYWYQQSLDQGLQFLIQYYNGEERAKGNILERFSAQQFPDLHSELNLSSLELGDSALYFCASSAQDGYGYTFGSGTRLTVV.

This clone is a singleton in its sample. The chain uses TRBV5-1 and TRBJ2-2; perhaps TRBD1 as D (6 bases). This CDR3 is built from 16 residues. Looked up from germline, CDR1 is SGHRS and CDR2 is YFSETQ. The V end lost 7 bases, the J end lost 6 bases, and 22 bases lay between the germline ends. The CDR3 nucleotides read TGCGCCAGCTCCCCTCACCAGGGGTATGTCGCCGGGGAGCTGTTTTTT. It yields the protein CASSPHQGYVAGELFF.